Here is one T cell receptor (beta chain) with its context. V lost 6 bases to trimming and J lost 3 bases, with 15 bases between them. The CDR3 runs 15 residues. The entry originates in a study of CD8 T cells in Susac syndrome. Random hexamers primed reverse transcription of about 0.5 to 1 ug RNA. TCRdb called the immunoSEQ multiplex PCR reads again in MiXCR, with one record for every CDR3 protein. The top ten clones hold 0.16% of a sample with 160,000 or so distinct CDR3 sequences, about 95% of them seen once. This chain joins TRBV12-3 or TRBV12-4 and TRBJ2-1; tentative D call: TRBD2 (6 bases). This clonotype originated in a human donor with Susac syndrome. Sequenced: CD4+ T cells from PBMCs. The CDR3 here is CASRGGRGDYNEQFF. DNA of the CDR3: TGTGCCAGCAGGGGAGGAAGAGGAGACTACAATGAGCAGTTCTTC.